This T cell receptor beta chain emerged from a study of blood T cell repertoires in COVID-19. The germline gives CDR1 SGHNT, CDR2 YENEEA. V lost 5 bases and J lost 5, with 10 bases in between. CDR3 length: 13 amino acids. Clones were read by immunoSEQ multiplex PCR, and TCRdb kept only the in-frame ones, dropping some. The sample includes about 88,000 clones, under 90% of them seen just once. Material for sequencing was peripheral blood. This chain joins TRBV11-3 and TRBJ1-5; maybe TRBD1 (6 bases). The sequence came from a woman in her 70s with acute or convalescent COVID-19. CDR3: CASSRDIDQPQHF. DNA of the CDR3: TGTGCCAGCAGCCGGGACATAGATCAGCCCCAGCATTTT. The full variable domain, with the rest looked up from reference TRBV11-3 and TRBJ1-5, is EAGVVQSPRYKIIEKKQPVAFWCNPISGHNTLYWYLQNLGQGPELLIRYENEEAVDDSQLPKDRFSAERLKGVDSTLKIQPAELGDSAVYLCASSRDIDQPQHFGDGTRLSIL.